This passage covers 30 T cell receptor beta chains from one sample sequenced in a study of blood T cells in healthy people across ages. Through a sample-barcoded 5' primer and a J-beta primer mix, a second PCR was run for roughly 7 to 12 cycles. TCRdb analysed the 5' RACE reads with MiXCR anew, one entry per CDR3 protein. In the table there are 1.5 million or so distinct CDR3 sequences, roughly 43% of which are singletons. Sequencing was performed on blood. These receptors all come from a young woman in good health.

This clonotype occurred a few times. The chain couples TRBV6-1 to TRBJ1-5; D gene unclear. The CDR3 sequence is 12 residues long. The germline V gene has CDR1 MNHNS and CDR2 SASEGT. Trimming shortened V by 10 bases and J by 2 bases, and 9 bases separated the two germline ends. CDR3 bases: TGTGCCACGCACCCGGGCAATCAGCCCCAGCATTTT. It translates to CATHPGNQPQHF.

This chain connects TRBV20-1 to TRBJ1-1, with 7 nucleotides matching TRBD1. V trimming: 3 bases; J trimming: 2 bases; junction bases outside the gene matches: 6. The CDR3 covers 14 residues. Germline V gene lookup returns CDR1 DFQATT and CDR2 SNEGSKA (reference sequence). CDR3 in amino acids: CSASFGTANTEAFF. In nucleotides, the CDR3 is TGCAGTGCTAGTTTTGGGACAGCTAACACTGAAGCTTTCTTT.

This chain connects TRBV7-9 to TRBJ1-1; D is perhaps TRBD1 (6 bases). CDR1 and CDR2 (germline): SEHNR, FQNEAQ (reference sequence). V lost 5 bases, J lost 1 base, and 11 bases lay in between. The CDR3 length is 14 residues. CDR3 DNA sequence: TGTGCCAGCAGCCCCACGGACAGGAACACTGAAGCTTTCTTT. Encoded protein: CASSPTDRNTEAFF.

CDR3 bases: TGTGCCAGCAGCGTCGGAGGAGCTAGAGACGAGACCCAGTACTTC. Translated, it gives CASSVGGARDETQYF. The chain carries TRBV9 and TRBJ2-5, with D possibly being TRBD2 (5 bases). V shed 2 bases and J shed 5 bases, with 16 bases lying between them. The CDR3 is 15 residues long. In germline, CDR1 is SGDLS, CDR2 YYNGEE. Combining the CDR3 with reference TRBV9 and TRBJ2-5 gives the whole variable domain DSGVTQTPKHLITATGQRVTLRCSPRSGDLSVYWYQQSLDQGLQFLIQYYNGEERAKGNILERFSAQQFPDLHSELNLSSLELGDSALYFCASSVGGARDETQYFGPGTRLLVL.

CDR3 sequence: CASSLVSGRNNEQFF. DNA of the CDR3: TGTGCCAGCAGCTTAGTAAGTGGGAGGAATAATGAGCAGTTCTTC. This chain uses TRBV11-2 with TRBJ2-1, with TRBD2 as a possible D gene (6 bases). The CDR3 has 15 amino acids. The V gene's germline CDR1 is SGHAT and CDR2 FQNNGV. The germline V and J ends were trimmed by 1 base and 7 bases, with 14 bases remaining between them.

The chain couples TRBV29-1 to TRBJ2-3; weak D call: TRBD1 (6 bases). V was pared by 5 bases and J by 1 base, with 10 bases between. The CDR3 is made up of 13 amino acids. Germline V gene sequence: CDR1 SQVTM, CDR2 ANQGSEA. CDR3 sequence reads: CSVNSGGTDTQYF. The CDR3 DNA sequence: TGCAGCGTTAATTCAGGGGGCACAGATACGCAGTATTTT.

The table lists this clonotype with a few counts. The rearrangement joins TRBV28 to TRBJ2-1; TRBD2 agrees at 15 bases. CDR1 and CDR2 from the germline V gene are MDHEN and SYDVKM. J gave up 0 bases and V 4 bases, and 7 bases lay outside the gene matches. This CDR3 has 19 amino acids. The CDR3, as DNA: TGTGCCAGCAGTTCGGGACTAGCGGGAGGCCCCCGCTCCTACAATGAGCAGTTCTTC. This codes for CASSSGLAGGPRSYNEQFF.

Notes on this clonotype: At one of its ends the junction is not consistent with the germline gene, which may arise from a read error. The chain carries TRBV6-6 and TRBJ1-2; a weak D match, TRBD1 (5 bases). CDR3 length equals 14 residues. Per germline, CDR1 MNHNY and CDR2 SVGAGI (reference sequence). CDR3 sequence: CASSLDGTFGGCTF. CDR3 nucleotides: TGTGCCAGCAGTTTGGACGGGACGTTCGGAGGCTGCACCTTC.

This rearrangement joins TRBV30 to TRBJ1-2; D may be TRBD1 (6 bases). Per the germline V gene, CDR1 is GTSNPN and CDR2 is SVGIG (reference sequence). The CDR3 consists of 14 residues. V lost 4 bases and J 3 bases, leaving 15 bases between the germline ends. The CDR3 spells CAWNRDGGDYGYTF. DNA for the CDR3: TGTGCCTGGAACCGAGACGGGGGCGACTATGGCTACACCTTC.

The chain has TRBV2 and TRBJ2-3, with 7 nucleotides matching TRBD2. Germline V gene sequence: CDR1 SNHLY, CDR2 FYNNEI. This CDR3 has 14 amino acids. After removal of 4 bases from V and 5 bases from J, the junction contained 6 bases not matched to a gene. The CDR3 nucleotides read TGTGCCAGCAGTGTCTTGGCGGGGGAAGATACGCAGTATTTT. Protein sequence: CASSVLAGEDTQYF.

This rearrangement joins TRBV20-1 to TRBJ1-2; D remains ambiguous. V was trimmed by 0 bases and J by 5 bases, leaving 25 bases between them. This CDR3 region has 18 residues. Per the germline V gene, CDR1 is DFQATT and CDR2 is SNEGSKA (reference sequence). For the CDR3, the DNA is TGCAGTGCTAGAGATCGGGAAGGTGGGATCAGTCCCAATTATGGCTACACCTTC. It translates to CSARDREGGISPNYGYTF.

V usage is TRBV7-2 and J usage is TRBJ2-1; unclear D gene. Germline CDR1 is SGHTA and CDR2 is FQGNSA. The CDR3 totals 13 residues. V was cut by 3 bases and J by 13 bases, with 16 bases left in between. The CDR3 here is CASSFRHVETQFF. For the CDR3, the DNA is TGTGCCAGCAGCTTCAGGCACGTTGAGACCCAGTTCTTC.

The chain couples TRBV10-2 to TRBJ2-3; tentatively, D is TRBD2 (5 bases). There are 16 residues in the CDR3. Trimming took off 4 bases at V and 2 bases at J, with 16 bases between the two ends. The germline V gene has CDR1 WSHSY and CDR2 SAAADI. The CDR3 spells CASSVQDSRTTDTQYF. The CDR3 DNA reads TGCGCCAGCAGTGTCCAGGACTCGCGGACCACAGATACGCAGTATTTT.

A few counts support this clonotype. The V call is TRBV11-2, the J call TRBJ1-4; 7 bases line up with TRBD1. In germline, CDR1 is SGHAT, CDR2 FQNNGV. The ends lost 3 bases at V and 5 bases at J; junction bases unmatched: 6. There are 15 residues in the CDR3. The DNA of the CDR3 is TGTGCCAGCAGCTTTGGGGCGACAGGGAATGAAAAACTGTTTTTT. This translates into CASSFGATGNEKLFF.

The chain uses TRBV7-9 and TRBJ1-1; no clear D. There are 13 residues in the CDR3. Germline V lookup: CDR1 SEHNR, CDR2 FQNEAQ (reference sequence). Trimming pared 11 bases from V and 7 bases from J, leaving 20 bases between. CDR3: CASHRPGAGEAFF. The CDR3 coding sequence is TGTGCCTCCCACCGTCCGGGAGCAGGTGAAGCTTTCTTT.

The rearrangement joins TRBV15 to TRBJ2-5; D gene unclear. The CDR3 consists of 15 residues. CDR1 and CDR2 (germline): LNHNV, YYDKDF (reference sequence). V was pared by 0 bases and J by 3 bases, with 11 bases between. The CDR3 is CATSRDPGPEETQYF. The DNA for the CDR3 is TGTGCCACCAGCAGAGATCCAGGCCCCGAAGAGACCCAGTACTTC.

This clonotype was seen a few times. J is TRBJ2-1 and V is TRBV6-6, with 8 bases lining up with TRBD2. CDR1 MNHNY and CDR2 SVGAGI come from the germline V gene (reference sequence). V lost 4 bases and J lost 12; bases outside the gene matches: 11. This CDR3 comprises 14 residues. CDR3 sequence reads: CASSFPGLEVSQFF. For the CDR3, the DNA is TGTGCCAGCAGTTTTCCGGGACTAGAAGTATCGCAGTTCTTC.

The J gene is TRBJ2-1, the V gene TRBV23-1, with 9 bases fitting TRBD2. TRBV23-1 is filed as an ORF, its function uncertain. The CDR3 sequence is 14 residues long. The junction had 2 bases not matched to a gene; V was cut back by 2 bases and J by 6 bases. The CDR3 DNA sequence: TGCGCCAGCAGTCAACCGACTAGCGGCAATGAGCAGTTCTTC. Amino acid sequence: CASSQPTSGNEQFF.

This clonotype was counted a few times. The rearrangement links TRBV7-9 to TRBJ2-5; D is unresolved. The CDR3 runs to 14 residues. V was cut by 5 bases and J by 4 bases, with 14 bases left in between. Looked up from germline, CDR1 is SEHNR and CDR2 is FQNEAQ (reference sequence). This CDR3 reads CASSRPPVVETQYF. In nucleotides, the CDR3 is TGTGCCAGCAGCCGACCGCCAGTAGTAGAGACCCAGTACTTC.

The V and J genes are TRBV6-2 or TRBV6-3 and TRBJ2-7, with D possibly TRBD2 on 6 matching bases. V was clipped by 6 bases and J by 4 bases, with 16 bases between them. Germline V gene lookup returns CDR1 MNHEY and CDR2 SVGEGT. This CDR3 spans 14 amino acids. CDR3 residues: CASRETGTLYEQYF. The CDR3 DNA sequence: TGTGCCAGCAGGGAGACCGGGACTCTTTACGAGCAGTACTTC.

This clonotype was found a few times. The CDR3 DNA follows: TGCGCCAGCAGCCAACCGGGACTGCAGAACACTGAAGCTTTCTTT. Amino acid sequence: CASSQPGLQNTEAFF. The gene calls are TRBV4-3 and TRBJ1-1; possible D gene TRBD1, 5 bases. The V gene's germline CDR1 is LGHNA and CDR2 YSLEER. V lost 2 bases, J lost 1 base, and 11 bases lay in between. This CDR3 has 15 residues.

This clonotype came up a few times. The chain uses TRBV20-1 and TRBJ1-2, with TRBD1 as a possible D gene (6 bases). Looked up from germline, CDR1 is DFQATT and CDR2 is SNEGSKA (reference sequence). The CDR3 length is 13 residues. V was pared by 3 bases and J by 3 bases, with 11 bases between. The CDR3 protein is CSASRGSDYGYTF. The CDR3 coding sequence is TGCAGTGCTAGCAGGGGCTCTGACTATGGCTACACCTTC.

This clonotype has only a few counts. The genes are TRBV20-1 and TRBJ1-5, with D unresolved. Looked up from germline, CDR1 is DFQATT and CDR2 is SNEGSKA (reference sequence). This CDR3 contains 12 residues. V was clipped by 0 bases and J by 3 bases, with 3 bases between them. The CDR3 reads CSAREHNQPQHF. The CDR3, as DNA: TGCAGTGCTAGAGAACACAATCAGCCCCAGCATTTT.

The chain has TRBV20-1 and TRBJ2-4; tentative D call: TRBD2 (5 bases). The DNA matches TRBJ2-7 better at its end, which makes the J call doubtful. CDR3 length: 17 amino acids. Germline-derived CDR1 and CDR2 are DFQATT and SNEGSKA (reference sequence). CDR3 nucleotides: TGCAGTGCTGGAGGATTTGCGTTGGACCGTCACTACTACGAGCAGTACTTC. Residues: CSAGGFALDRHYYEQYF.

The CDR3, as DNA: TGTGCTAGTGGCACAAAAGGGACAAGCTCCTACAATGAGCAGTTCTTC. Translation gives CASGTKGTSSYNEQFF. The J gene is TRBJ2-1, the V gene TRBV12-5; a possible D gene is TRBD1 (6 bases). V dropped 6 bases and J dropped 0 bases, with 15 bases sitting between them. CDR1 and CDR2 from the germline V gene are LGHNT and FRNRAP. CDR3 size: 16 residues.

The chain links TRBV6-6 to TRBJ2-2; 11 positions match TRBD1. V trimming: 7 bases; J trimming: 3 bases; junction bases outside the gene matches: 7. Germline V gene sequence: CDR1 MNHNY, CDR2 SVGAGI (reference sequence). The CDR3 sequence is 16 residues long. CDR3 amino acids: CASNEPGQGDTGELFF. In DNA, the CDR3 is TGTGCCAGCAACGAACCGGGACAGGGGGACACCGGGGAGCTGTTTTTT.

The chain has TRBV6-1 and TRBJ2-3; TRBD2 agrees at 8 bases. The CDR3 spans 15 residues. V was pared by 1 base and J by 0 bases, with 0 bases of the junction left unmatched. Per germline, CDR1 MNHNS and CDR2 SASEGT. CDR3 bases: TGTGCCAGCAGTGAAGTAGCGGGAAGCACAGATACGCAGTATTTT. Its protein is CASSEVAGSTDTQYF.

DNA of the CDR3: TGCGCCAGCAGCCAAGATTTGGTGGAACGCTACACCTTC. It is translated as CASSQDLVERYTF. The chain joins TRBV4-1 to TRBJ1-2, with D hard to call. Looked up from germline, CDR1 is MGHRA and CDR2 is YSYEKL. CDR3 size: 13 residues. Trimming stripped 0 bases from V and 9 bases from J, with 11 bases between.

This clonotype was detected only a few times. The chain links TRBV20-1 to TRBJ1-5, with 8 bases lining up with TRBD1. The junction had 9 bases not matched to a gene; V was cut back by 4 bases and J by 7 bases. This CDR3 comprises 14 residues. Germline assignment: CDR1 DFQATT and CDR2 SNEGSKA (reference sequence). CDR3 bases: TGCAGTGCTAAATGGACAGGGTCTCTGCAGCCCCAGCATTTT. Translation gives CSAKWTGSLQPQHF.

The table lists this clonotype with a count of one. A much larger clonotype is one base distant, so this may be a read error. The chain is built from TRBV29-1 and TRBJ2-1, with D unresolved. The assigned J gene may be wrong: the sequence end matches TRBJ2-7 better. The CDR3 has 13 amino acids. The germline V gene has CDR1 SQVTM and CDR2 ANQGSEA. CDR3 in DNA: TGCAGCCCTGTAAGGAGCTCCTACAATGAGCAGTACTTC. This codes for CSPVRSSYNEQYF.